These T cell receptor beta chains were read from a single sample in a study of T cell responses to AZD1222 COVID-19 vaccine. Data came from immunoSEQ multiplex PCR; TCRdb stores just in-frame clones and leaves some out. The data show about 210,000 clones, about 94% seen once. Sequenced here: peripheral blood, sampled 28 days after the second dose of the MenACWY control vaccine. All receptors derive from an adult who received the MenACWY meningococcal vaccine as a control. Each CDR3 is given with its conserved first and last residue. A D gene is named only where the DNA matches it firmly. Some rows mark clone size as missing; the rest say once, few, many or name a class of expanded clone.

>TRBV9|-|TRBJ1-5|-
TGTGCCAGCAGCGCCGCGTCTGACGGCAATCAGCCCCAGCATTTT
CASSAASDGNQPQHF
>TRBV10-3|TRBD1|TRBJ2-1|-
TGTGCCATCAGTGAGTCGAGGGACAGGGGTTATGAGCAGTTCTTC
CAISESRDRGYEQFF
>TRBV28|TRBD2|TRBJ2-7|-
TGTGCCAGCAGTTTAATCCTAGCGGGAGGGCAAGCTGTCTACGAGCAGTACTTC
CASSLILAGGQAVYEQYF
>TRBV3-1/TRBV3-2|-|TRBJ2-7|-
TGTGCCAGCAGCCCGACATCGGGGCATCCCTACGAGCAGTACTTC
CASSPTSGHPYEQYF
>TRBV29-1|-|TRBJ1-1|-
TGCAGCGCCGATCGGGTGGGAACTAGCTCTGAAGCTTTCTTT
CSADRVGTSSEAFF
>TRBV5-1|TRBD2|TRBJ2-7|-
TGCGCCAGCAGCTTACCTCCGGGACTAGCGGGGGAGCAGTACTTC
CASSLPPGLAGEQYF
>TRBV6-5|-|TRBJ2-5|-
TGTGCCAGCAGTCCGGGGGGACAAGACCAAGAGACCCAGTACTTC
CASSPGGQDQETQYF
>TRBV27|-|TRBJ1-2|-
TGTGCCAGCAGGGTAGGACTTAACTATGGCTACACCTTC
CASRVGLNYGYTF
>TRBV6-5|-|TRBJ1-1|-
TGTGCCAGCAGCCCCTCGGACACTGAAGCTTTCTTT
CASSPSDTEAFF
>TRBV27|-|TRBJ2-7|-
TGTGCCAGCAGAGGAGGAGTACGGGGCCTGGAACGCGGGCAGTACTTC
CASRGGVRGLERGQYF
>TRBV4-1|-|TRBJ2-3|-
TGCGCCAGCAGCTCGGGGCGCTCGGAGAGCACAGATACGCAGTATTTT
CASSSGRSESTDTQYF
>TRBV3-1/TRBV3-2|TRBD1|TRBJ1-2|-
TGTGCCAGCAGCCCGCGCCCCCCCGGACAGGGCGGAAGCTATGGCTACACCTTC
CASSPRPPGQGGSYGYTF
>TRBV5-4|-|TRBJ2-1|-
TGTGCCAGCAGCTCTCGGAGGGAGCGGAATGAGCAGTTCTTC
CASSSRRERNEQFF
>TRBV2|-|TRBJ2-1|-
TGTGCCAGCCGTCTAGCAGTCTCCTACAATGAGCAGTTCTTC
CASRLAVSYNEQFF
>TRBV19|-|TRBJ1-5|-
TGTGCCAGTAGTATTAGGGGGGGAGGGCAGCCCCAGCATTTT
CASSIRGGGQPQHF
>TRBV5-6|-|TRBJ1-4|-
TGTGCCAGCAGCATTTCCACGGGACGCGAGGAAAAACTGTTTTTT
CASSISTGREEKLFF
>TRBV7-4|-|TRBJ2-3|-
TGTGCCAGCAGCTTAAGAACAGATACGCAGTATTTT
CASSLRTDTQYF
>TRBV2|-|TRBJ1-5|-
TGTGCCAGCAGTGCCCGGGACAGCAATCAGCCCCAGCATTTT
CASSARDSNQPQHF
>TRBV27|TRBD1|TRBJ2-3|-
TGTGCCAGCAGTTTGCAGGGACAGCACACAGATACGCAGTATTTT
CASSLQGQHTDTQYF
>TRBV2|TRBD1|TRBJ1-4|-
TGTGCCAGCAGTGAGGGGACAGGGATGAAAAAACTGTTTTTT
CASSEGTGMKKLFF
>TRBV3-1/TRBV3-2|TRBD1|TRBJ1-2|few
TGTGCCAGCAGCCAAGTTGGAGGGGGCGCGGGGAAGTATGGCTACACCTTC
CASSQVGGGAGKYGYTF
>TRBV9|-|TRBJ2-7|-
TGTGCCAGCAGCATTACTGCGGGGCTAGACTACGAGCAGTACTTC
CASSITAGLDYEQYF
>TRBV10-2|TRBD1|TRBJ1-2|few
TGCGCCAGCAGTGAGAGGGGGACAGGGAAGGACTATGGCTACACCTTC
CASSERGTGKDYGYTF